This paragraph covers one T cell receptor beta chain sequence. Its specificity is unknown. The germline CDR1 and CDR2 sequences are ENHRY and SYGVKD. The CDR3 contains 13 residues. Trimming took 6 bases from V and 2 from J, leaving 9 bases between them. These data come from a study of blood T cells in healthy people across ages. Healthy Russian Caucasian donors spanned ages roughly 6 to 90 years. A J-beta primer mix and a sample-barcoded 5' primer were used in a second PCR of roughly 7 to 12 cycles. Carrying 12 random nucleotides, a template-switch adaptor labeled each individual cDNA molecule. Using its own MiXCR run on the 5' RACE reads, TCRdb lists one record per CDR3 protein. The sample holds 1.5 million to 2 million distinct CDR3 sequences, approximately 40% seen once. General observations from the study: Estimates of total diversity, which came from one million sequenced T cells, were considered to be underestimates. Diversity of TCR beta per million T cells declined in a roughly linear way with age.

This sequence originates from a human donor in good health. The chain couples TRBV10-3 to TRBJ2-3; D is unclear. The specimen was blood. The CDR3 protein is CAISVGLTDTQYF. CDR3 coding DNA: TGTGCCATCAGCGTAGGCCTCACAGATACGCAGTATTTT.